Below, 7 T cell receptor beta chains from the same sample are listed, as sequenced in a study of cytomegalovirus exposure and HLA in healthy donors. PCR involved 60 Vbeta and 13 Jbeta primers. This table comes from immunoSEQ multiplex PCR, and its TCRdb copy is limited to in-frame clones, with some not included. This listing includes 140,000 to 150,000 clones. The sample was PBMCs. All receptors come from a male donor in good health and CMV-seronegative.

The chain has TRBV18 and TRBJ2-5, with D perhaps TRBD2 (5 bases). This CDR3 is 15 amino acids long. The germline gives CDR1 KGHSH, CDR2 LQKENI. V was pared by 3 bases and J by 0 bases, with 11 bases between. The CDR3: CASSPDEGNQETQYF. The CDR3 bases are TGTGCCAGCTCACCTGACGAGGGCAACCAAGAGACCCAGTACTTC.

V is TRBV5-1 and J is TRBJ1-4; possible D gene TRBD1, 6 bases. Germline V CDR1 and CDR2: SGHRS, YFSETQ. The CDR3 totals 15 residues. Trimming stripped 4 bases from V and 5 bases from J, with 15 bases between. DNA for the CDR3: TGCGCCAGCAGCAGCATAACAGGGAACAATGAAAAACTGTTTTTT. Translating it yields CASSSITGNNEKLFF.

The V call is TRBV30, the J call TRBJ1-3, with a tentative D call TRBD1 (5 bases). The CDR3 spans 12 residues. V lost 5 bases and J lost 7, with 12 bases in between. Germline CDR1 is GTSNPN and CDR2 is SVGIG (reference sequence). CDR3 nucleotide sequence: TGTGCCTGGCAGGGAGGTAGCAACACCATATATTTT. As protein: CAWQGGSNTIYF.

The rearrangement links TRBV27 to TRBJ2-7; possibly TRBD1 for D (6 bases). The CDR3 is 14 residues long. Trimming took off 2 bases at V and 1 base at J, with 9 bases between the two ends. Germline assignment: CDR1 MNHEY and CDR2 SMNVEV (reference sequence). The CDR3 protein is CASSLRDISYEQYF. DNA for the CDR3: TGTGCCAGCAGTTTACGGGACATTTCCTACGAGCAGTACTTC.

This chain uses TRBV29-1 with TRBJ2-7; D ambiguous. V was clipped by 1 base and J by 4 bases, with 11 bases between them. This CDR3 region has 13 residues. The germline V gene has CDR1 SQVTM and CDR2 ANQGSEA. For the CDR3, the DNA is TGCAGCGTTGAAGTCGACAACGTTTACGAGCAGTACTTC. Translation gives CSVEVDNVYEQYF.

The V call is TRBV19, the J call TRBJ2-1; 11 bases are shared with TRBD2. Trimming took 8 bases from V and 4 from J; bases not matched to a gene: 13. This CDR3 has 17 amino acids. Germline loops: CDR1 LNHDA, CDR2 SQIVND (reference sequence). The CDR3 spells CASRKLAGGGRYNEQFF. CDR3 in DNA: TGTGCCAGTCGGAAGCTAGCGGGGGGAGGTCGGTACAATGAGCAGTTCTTC.

The gene calls are TRBV6-5 and TRBJ2-5, with D possibly being TRBD2 (5 bases). Germline V CDR1 and CDR2: MNHEY, SVGAGI. The V and J ends lost 2 bases and 3 bases respectively, with 10 bases between them. The CDR3 covers 14 residues. The CDR3 sequence: CASSYQTGKETQYF. The CDR3 region has the DNA TGTGCCAGCAGTTACCAGACGGGGAAAGAGACCCAGTACTTC.